This T cell receptor beta chain was captured in a study of blood T cell repertoires in COVID-19. For the study at large: Acute and convalescent COVID-19 samples came from the United States, Italy and Spain.

Participant age was roughly 18 to 89 years, and participants resided in about 25 US areas. Two negative PCRs, clearance, or symptom resolution had been documented for recovered Cohort 3 donors. TCRdb keeps only in-frame clones here, not all; method: immunoSEQ multiplex PCR. The sample includes 180,000 or so clones, approximately 87% of them seen just once. The CDR3 has 13 residues. CDR1 is MNHNY and CDR2 is SVGAGI in the germline V gene (reference sequence). V was clipped by 6 bases and J by 5 bases, with 12 bases between them. The sample comprised PBMCs or T cells enriched from blood (not recorded which). The source is a woman aged 45-65 years who had recovered from COVID-19. The rearrangement links TRBV6-6 to TRBJ2-3, with unresolved D. The CDR3 DNA follows: TGTGCCAGCAGCTCAAGTTCGGGAGATACGCAGTATTTT. The encoded protein is CASSSSSGDTQYF.